This TCR beta chain comes out of a study of blood T cell repertoires in COVID-19. CDR1 LNHDA and CDR2 SQIVND come from the germline V gene (reference sequence). The CDR3 sequence is 14 residues long. V shed 5 bases and J 5 bases; nucleotides not matched to a gene: 7. The table came from immunoSEQ multiplex PCR; TCRdb's copy has only in-frame clones and leaves some out. The sample comprises approximately 300,000 clones, roughly 91% of which are singletons, and about 4.6% rests with the top ten. The source of this sequence is a middle-aged man with acute or convalescent COVID-19. The sequenced sample consisted of peripheral blood. This chain uses TRBV19 with TRBJ1-2; the match to TRBD1 covers 8 bases. The CDR3 here is CASSLLTGEYGYTF. The CDR3 DNA reads TGTGCCAGTAGTCTTTTGACAGGGGAATATGGCTACACCTTC.